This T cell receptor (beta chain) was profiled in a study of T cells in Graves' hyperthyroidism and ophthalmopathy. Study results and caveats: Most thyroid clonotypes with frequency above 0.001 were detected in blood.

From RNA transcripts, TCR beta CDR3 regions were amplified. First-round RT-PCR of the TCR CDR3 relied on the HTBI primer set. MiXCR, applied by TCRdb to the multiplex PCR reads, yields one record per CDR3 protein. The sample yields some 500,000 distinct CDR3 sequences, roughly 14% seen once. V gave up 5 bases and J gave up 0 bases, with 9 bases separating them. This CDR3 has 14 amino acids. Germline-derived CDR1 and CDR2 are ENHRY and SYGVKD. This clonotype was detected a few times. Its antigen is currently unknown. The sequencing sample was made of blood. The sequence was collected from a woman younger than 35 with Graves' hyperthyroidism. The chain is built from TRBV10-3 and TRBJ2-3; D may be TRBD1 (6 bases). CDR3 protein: CAISRTESTDTQYF. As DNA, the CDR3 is TGTGCCATCAGTCGGACAGAGAGCACAGATACGCAGTATTTT.